This T cell receptor beta chain was identified in a study of cytomegalovirus exposure and HLA in healthy donors. Study as a whole: In a later analysis, it was reported that the 90 to 150 validation repertoires had been produced on the same platform as the 550 to 850 repertoires belonging to the first cohort. Findings and caveats of the study: Most TCR sequences showed up rarely, but some public TCRs showed up in many donors. TCR beta chains numbering roughly 150 were designated cytomegalovirus-associated.

In the case of this clone: Its antigen remains unidentified.

This table comes from immunoSEQ multiplex PCR, and its TCRdb copy is limited to in-frame clones, with some not included. The sample includes some 200,000 clones, approximately 86% of them seen just once. The CDR3 length is 13 residues. Germline V lookup: CDR1 MNHEY, CDR2 SVGAGI. Trimming took 2 bases from V and 10 from J, leaving 14 bases between them. Sequencing was carried out using PBMCs. The chain uses TRBV6-5 and TRBJ1-2; D call uncertain. The clonotype originates from a man aged 25 to 40 in good health and CMV-seropositive. Written as DNA, the CDR3 is TGTGCCAGCAGTTACCGGTACGGAAGGGCCTACACCTTC. Protein: CASSYRYGRAYTF.